These T cell receptor beta chains were read from a single sample in a study of T cells after yellow fever vaccination. Each CDR3 protein is one row after TCRdb ran MiXCR on the 5' RACE reads. The repertoire includes some 120,000 distinct CDR3 sequences, 13% to 15% of them detected once, and roughly 47% sits in the top ten. Source: CD8+ T cells sorted from PBMCs, taken 5 days after the yellow fever booster vaccination. The source is a man aged 18 to 35 who received the YFV17D yellow fever vaccine. CDR3s include the opening cysteine and the closing phenylalanine or tryptophan. Each record gives: V gene, clone size, CDR3 protein. Some rows have no size entry. The others give once, few or many, or a class for an expanded clone.

TRBV6-2/TRBV6-3 few CASSDPGTPYGYTF
TRBV20-1 . CSARDTAYEQYF
TRBV3-1 few CASSQRPGQVFYNEQFF
TRBV20-1 . CSAPDGSSGTDTQYF
TRBV20-1 . CSARGDQDGSNQPQHF
TRBV20-1 . CSARVHRAAQETQYF
TRBV9 . CASSVQGAGLETQYF
TRBV7-2 . CATVGPRRDTQYF
TRBV5-1 . CASRQNTDTQYF
TRBV4-3 . CASSQGWGTVRRTDTQYF
TRBV7-9 few CAGARSGTYNEQFF
TRBV9 few CASSAYGEGREDTQYF
TRBV6-2/TRBV6-3 few CASSKYSNQPQHF
TRBV7-2 many CASSLGTSTYNEQFF
TRBV7-9 few CASVQGGYEQYF
TRBV4-1 . CASSHAEGPGETQYF
TRBV12-3/TRBV12-4 . CASIPPDRAGELFF
TRBV9 few CASSVGKGSRTNEKLFF
TRBV6-5 . CASLQGLADTQYF
TRBV6-1 few CASSVSGGGTDTQYF
TRBV7-9 . CASSLAVGGHRNEKLFF
TRBV7-9 . CATRGSGANVLTF
TRBV4-1 few CASSHGGPQETQYF
TRBV4-3 . CASSQEPNQQEKLFF
TRBV7-9 few CASSLVTTSSTGELFF
TRBV14 few CASSQETGWGTDTQYF
TRBV6-6 . CAGGGQDPRYEQYF
TRBV4-1 many CASSQKRGLGYTF
TRBV12-3/TRBV12-4 few CASSSTTPYNEQFF
TRBV6-2/TRBV6-3 few CASEGGNEQFF
TRBV29-1 . CSVATSNTEAFF
TRBV7-2 . CASSYPKDRLVDTQYF
TRBV5-6 many CASSWATGRETQYF
TRBV3-1 . CASSQFFRAMFGANVLTF
TRBV5-1 . CASRDGGNEQFF
TRBV4-3 . CASSPGTGGLEQYF
TRBV15 . CATSNTRGGLAKNIQYF
TRBV6-5 . CASSGTDYTEAFF
TRBV28 few CASSPTGTGERQPQHF
TRBV7-2 few CASSAPPSETQYF
TRBV19 few CASRAGGNTQYF
TRBV5-4 . CASGREMNTEAFF
TRBV20-1 . CSARSTGGMNTEAFF
TRBV7-9 . CASSLVGTGMGETQYF
TRBV7-8 few CASSRLLSGHSYQPQHF
TRBV3-1 . CASSRSSGERATQYF
TRBV27 few CASSRGTSYNEQFF
TRBV19 few CASTLGQGRFSGYTF
TRBV7-6 . CASSRRGLRELFF
TRBV20-1 few CSARGTATNYGYTF
TRBV6-1 . CASSEAVWDGKNIQYF
TRBV29-1 . CSAVRSYNEQFF
TRBV7-2 medium-sized CASSFGLAGGNEQFF